This T cell receptor beta chain was profiled in a study of blood T cells in healthy people across ages. A second 7 to 11 cycle PCR used barcoded and J-beta primers. TCRdb fed the 5' RACE reads into MiXCR, producing one record per CDR3 protein. The table lists 900,000 to 950,000 distinct CDR3 sequences, roughly 28% of them singletons, with roughly a tenth in the top ten. The V end was cut by 1 base, the J end by 1 base, with 10 bases between. Germline loops: CDR1 SGHKS, CDR2 YYEKEE (reference sequence). The CDR3 runs 15 residues. These data were also filed under a second study, of T cells of mothers and their children.

The V and J genes are TRBV5-5 and TRBJ2-3; D is ambiguous. The specimen sequenced was blood. This receptor was taken from a middle-aged woman in good health. Here the CDR3 DNA reads TGTGCCAGCAGCTTGCTGCAAGCCGGCACAGATACGCAGTATTTT. Translation gives CASSLLQAGTDTQYF.